These 10 T cell receptor beta chains originate from one sample sequenced in a study of blood T cell repertoires in COVID-19. Using immunoSEQ multiplex PCR, the repertoire was profiled, and TCRdb retains in-frame clones only, with some absent. This table has roughly 300,000 clones, 90% appearing once. Source material: peripheral blood. The receptors come from a woman in her 30s with COVID-19, enrolled during active disease.

The chain uses TRBV5-4 and TRBJ1-6; 7 bases fit TRBD1. The V gene's germline CDR1 is SGHNT and CDR2 YYREEE (reference sequence). The trim removed 2 bases at V and 8 bases at J, leaving 4 bases unmatched. This CDR3 is built from 14 residues. The CDR3 DNA is TGTGCCAGCAGCTTTCGACAGGGAGATTCACCCCTCCACTTT. This encodes CASSFRQGDSPLHF.

This sequence joins TRBV6-5 and TRBJ2-3; D is perhaps TRBD2 (5 bases). Trimming removed 7 bases at V and 2 bases at J, with 13 bases between. This CDR3 region has 14 residues. Germline lookup yields CDR1 MNHEY and CDR2 SVGAGI. CDR3: CASMREPTTDTQYF. CDR3 nucleotides: TGTGCCAGCATGAGGGAGCCTACCACAGATACGCAGTATTTT.

This chain connects TRBV11-2 to TRBJ2-1; 8 bases are shared with TRBD2. V lost 3 bases, J lost 8 bases, and 9 bases stayed unmatched. The CDR3 runs 15 residues. Germline CDR1 reads SGHAT; CDR2 reads FQNNGV. In nucleotides, the CDR3 is TGTGCCAGCAGCTTGCAAGCGGGGCGGGGGGATGAGCAGTTCTTC. This translates into CASSLQAGRGDEQFF. Full variable domain (remainder filled in from reference TRBV11-2 and TRBJ2-1): EAGVAQSPRYKIIEKRQSVAFWCNPISGHATLYWYQQILGQGPKLLIQFQNNGVVDDSQLPKDRFSAERLKGVDSTLKIQPAKLEDSAVYLCASSLQAGRGDEQFFGPGTRLTVL.

J is TRBJ1-1 and V is TRBV27; TRBD1 matches at 9 bases. Germline-derived CDR1 and CDR2 are MNHEY and SMNVEV (reference sequence). V shed 7 bases, J shed 6 bases, and the junction held 12 bases outside the gene matches. The CDR3 runs to 15 residues. CDR3 sequence (DNA): TGTGCCAGCACCCCAAAACAGGGGGCTTTGGCTGAAGCTTTCTTT. It is translated as CASTPKQGALAEAFF.

To note about this clone: The junction does not match germline at one end; this may be a read error. The chain has TRBV28 and TRBJ2-7; a possible D gene is TRBD2 (5 bases). The V gene's germline CDR1 is MDHEN and CDR2 SYDVKM. This CDR3 spans 12 amino acids. The CDR3 DNA reads TGTGCCAGCAGTTTAAGTGTCGGGAAGCCGAACTTC. It translates to CASSLSVGKPNF. Filled out from reference TRBV28 and TRBJ2-7, the complete variable domain reads DVKVTQSSRYLVKRTGEKVFLECVQDMDHENMFWYRQDPGLGLRLIYFSYDVKMKEKGDIPEGYSVSREKKERFSLILESASTNQTSMYLCASSLSVGKPNFGPGTRLTVT.

The rearrangement joins TRBV27 to TRBJ1-4, with unresolved D. Germline CDR1 MNHEY, CDR2 SMNVEV (reference sequence). CDR3 length: 15 residues. V lost 4 bases to trimming and J lost 5 bases, with 14 bases between them. This CDR3 reads CASSSTWVENEKLFF. CDR3 DNA sequence: TGTGCCAGCAGTTCGACTTGGGTGGAGAATGAAAAACTGTTTTTT. The full variable domain, with the rest looked up from reference TRBV27 and TRBJ1-4, is EAQVTQNPRYLITVTGKKLTVTCSQNMNHEYMSWYRQDPGLGLRQIYYSMNVEVTDKGDVPEGYKVSRKEKRNFPLILESPSPNQTSLYFCASSSTWVENEKLFFGSGTQLSVL.

This chain links TRBV7-2 with TRBJ2-7, with 7 positions matching TRBD2. The trim removed 3 bases at V and 7 bases at J, leaving 9 bases unmatched. This CDR3 spans 14 amino acids. CDR1 and CDR2 from the germline V gene are SGHTA and FQGNSA. CDR3 loop: CASSLDAPGGEQYF. The CDR3 DNA is TGTGCCAGCAGCTTGGATGCGCCCGGGGGGGAGCAGTACTTC. Full variable domain (rest looked up from reference TRBV7-2 and TRBJ2-7): GAGVSQSPSNKVTEKGKDVELRCDPISGHTALYWYRQSLGQGLEFLIYFQGNSAPDKSGLPSDRFSAERTGGSVSTLTIQRTQQEDSAVYLCASSLDAPGGEQYFGPGTRLTVT.

The chain employs TRBV19 and TRBJ2-6; D possibly corresponds to TRBD2 (6 bases). Germline V lookup: CDR1 LNHDA, CDR2 SQIVND (reference sequence). Trimming took off 5 bases at V and 0 bases at J, with 17 bases between the two ends. The CDR3 is 18 amino acids. The CDR3 region has the DNA TGTGCCAGTAGTCGTGGAGGGGTCGTTGTCTCTGGGGCCAACGTCCTGACTTTC. Protein sequence: CASSRGGVVVSGANVLTF.

V is TRBV5-1 and J is TRBJ2-3; 7 nucleotides match TRBD1. Germline V gene lookup returns CDR1 SGHRS and CDR2 YFSETQ. This CDR3 is 15 amino acids long. The V segment lost 1 base and the J segment 4 bases; nucleotides outside the gene matches: 6. CDR3 sequence reads: CASSLSGQKPDTQYF. In DNA form, the CDR3 reads TGCGCCAGCAGCTTGTCGGGACAGAAACCAGATACGCAGTATTTT.

The chain carries TRBV5-4 and TRBJ2-2; the match to TRBD2 covers 8 bases. The CDR3 is made up of 17 amino acids. The germline gives CDR1 SGHNT, CDR2 YYREEE (reference sequence). V trimming: 4 bases; J trimming: 0 bases; junction bases outside the gene matches: 8. DNA of the CDR3: TGTGCCAGCAGCCCCCCGGGGGGGGCAACGAACACCGGGGAGCTGTTTTTT. It encodes CASSPPGGATNTGELFF. The full variable domain, its missing parts supplied by reference TRBV5-4 and TRBJ2-2, is ETGVTQSPTHLIKTRGQQVTLRCSSQSGHNTVSWYQQALGQGPQFIFQYYREEENGRGNFPPRFSGLQFPNYSSELNVNALELDDSALYLCASSPPGGATNTGELFFGEGSRLTVL.